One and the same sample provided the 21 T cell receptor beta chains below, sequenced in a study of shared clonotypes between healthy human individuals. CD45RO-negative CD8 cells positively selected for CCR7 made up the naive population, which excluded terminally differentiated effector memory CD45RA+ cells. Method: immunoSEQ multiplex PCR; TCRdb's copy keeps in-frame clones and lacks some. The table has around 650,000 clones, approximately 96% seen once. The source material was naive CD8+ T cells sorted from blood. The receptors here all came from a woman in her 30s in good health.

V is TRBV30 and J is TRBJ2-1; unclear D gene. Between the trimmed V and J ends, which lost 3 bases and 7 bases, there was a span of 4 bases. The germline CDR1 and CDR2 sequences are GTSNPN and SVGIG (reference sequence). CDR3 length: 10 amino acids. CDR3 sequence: CAWRLNEQFF. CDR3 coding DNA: TGTGCCTGGAGATTGAATGAGCAGTTCTTC.

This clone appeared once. The CDR3 reads CASSSPRLLAGGGNEQYF. DNA for the CDR3: TGTGCCAGCAGTAGCCCCCGGTTACTAGCGGGAGGCGGGAACGAGCAGTACTTC. This chain connects TRBV28 to TRBJ2-5; 12 bases agree with TRBD2. The assigned J gene may be wrong: the sequence end matches TRBJ2-7 better. The CDR3 extends over 18 amino acids. Germline V gives CDR1 MDHEN, CDR2 SYDVKM.

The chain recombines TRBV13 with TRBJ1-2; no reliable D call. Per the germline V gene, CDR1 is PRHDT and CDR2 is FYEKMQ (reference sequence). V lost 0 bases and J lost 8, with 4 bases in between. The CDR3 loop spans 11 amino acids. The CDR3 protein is CASSLGPGYTF. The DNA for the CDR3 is TGTGCCAGCAGCTTAGGCCCGGGCTACACCTTC.

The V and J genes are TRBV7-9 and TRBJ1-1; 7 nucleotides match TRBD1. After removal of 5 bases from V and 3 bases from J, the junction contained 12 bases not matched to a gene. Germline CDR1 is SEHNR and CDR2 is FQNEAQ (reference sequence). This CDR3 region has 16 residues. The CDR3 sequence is CASSETTTGADTEAFF. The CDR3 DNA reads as TGTGCCAGCAGCGAAACAACAACAGGGGCCGACACTGAAGCTTTCTTT.

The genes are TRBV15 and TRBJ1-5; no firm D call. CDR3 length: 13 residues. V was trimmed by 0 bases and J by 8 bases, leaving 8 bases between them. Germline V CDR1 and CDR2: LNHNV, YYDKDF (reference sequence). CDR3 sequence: CATSRDSVKPQHF. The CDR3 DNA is TGTGCCACCAGCAGAGATTCGGTGAAGCCCCAGCATTTT.

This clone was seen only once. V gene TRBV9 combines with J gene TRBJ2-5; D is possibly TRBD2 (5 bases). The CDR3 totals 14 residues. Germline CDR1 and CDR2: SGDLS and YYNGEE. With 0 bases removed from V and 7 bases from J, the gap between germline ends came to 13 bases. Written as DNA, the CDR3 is TGTGCCAGCAGCGTAGCCGAGGGAGCCGGGACCCAGTACTTC. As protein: CASSVAEGAGTQYF.

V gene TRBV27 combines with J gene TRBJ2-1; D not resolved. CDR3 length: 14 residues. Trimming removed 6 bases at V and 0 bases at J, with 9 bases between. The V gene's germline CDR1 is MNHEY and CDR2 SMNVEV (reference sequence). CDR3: CASSPGSSYNEQFF. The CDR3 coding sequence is TGTGCCAGCAGCCCGGGCAGCTCCTACAATGAGCAGTTCTTC.

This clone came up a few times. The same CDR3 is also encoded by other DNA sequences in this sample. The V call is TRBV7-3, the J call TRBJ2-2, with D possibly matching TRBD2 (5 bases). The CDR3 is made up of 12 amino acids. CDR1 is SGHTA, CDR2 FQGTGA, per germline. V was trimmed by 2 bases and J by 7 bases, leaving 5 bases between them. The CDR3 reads CASSLGSGELFF. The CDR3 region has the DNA TGTGCCAGCAGCTTAGGGAGCGGGGAGCTGTTTTTT.

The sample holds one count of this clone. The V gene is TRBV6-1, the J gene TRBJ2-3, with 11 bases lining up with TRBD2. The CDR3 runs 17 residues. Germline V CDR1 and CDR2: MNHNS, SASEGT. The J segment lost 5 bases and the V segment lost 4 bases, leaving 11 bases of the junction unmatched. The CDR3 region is CASSGRLAGRGGDTQYF. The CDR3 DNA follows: TGTGCCAGCAGTGGTAGACTAGCGGGAAGGGGTGGAGATACGCAGTATTTT.

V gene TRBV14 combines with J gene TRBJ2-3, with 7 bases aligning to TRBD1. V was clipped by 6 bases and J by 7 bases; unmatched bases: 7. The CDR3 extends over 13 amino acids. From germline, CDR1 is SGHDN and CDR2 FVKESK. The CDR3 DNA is TGTGCCAGCAGATTCACAGGGGTTAATACGCAGTATTTT. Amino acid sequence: CASRFTGVNTQYF.

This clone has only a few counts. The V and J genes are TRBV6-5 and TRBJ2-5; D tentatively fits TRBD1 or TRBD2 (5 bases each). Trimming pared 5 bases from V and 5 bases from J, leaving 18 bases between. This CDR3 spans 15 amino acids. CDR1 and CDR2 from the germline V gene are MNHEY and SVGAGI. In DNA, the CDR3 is TGTGCCAGCAGTGGGTCTGAGGGGCGCAGGGAGACCCAGTACTTC. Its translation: CASSGSEGRRETQYF.

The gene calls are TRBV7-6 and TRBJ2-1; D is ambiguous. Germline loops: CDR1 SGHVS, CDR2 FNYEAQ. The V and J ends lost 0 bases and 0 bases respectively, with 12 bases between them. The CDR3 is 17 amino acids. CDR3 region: CASSLANPESSYNEQFF. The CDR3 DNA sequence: TGTGCCAGCAGCTTAGCAAACCCAGAGAGCTCCTACAATGAGCAGTTCTTC. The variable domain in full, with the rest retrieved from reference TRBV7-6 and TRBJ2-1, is GAGVSQSPRYKVTKRGQDVALRCDPISGHVSLYWYRQALGQGPEFLTYFNYEAQQDKSGLPNDRFSAERPEGSISTLTIQRTEQRDSAMYRCASSLANPESSYNEQFFGPGTRLTVL.

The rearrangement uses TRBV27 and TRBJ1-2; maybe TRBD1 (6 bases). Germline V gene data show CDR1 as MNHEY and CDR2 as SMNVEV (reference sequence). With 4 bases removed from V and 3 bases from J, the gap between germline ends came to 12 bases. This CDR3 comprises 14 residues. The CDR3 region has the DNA TGTGCCAGCAGTTCACCGGGGGGCTACTATGGCTACACCTTC. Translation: CASSSPGGYYGYTF.

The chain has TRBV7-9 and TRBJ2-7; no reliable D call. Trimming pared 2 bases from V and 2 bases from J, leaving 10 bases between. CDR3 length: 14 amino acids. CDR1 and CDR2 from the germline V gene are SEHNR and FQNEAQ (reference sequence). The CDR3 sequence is CASSLPGRPYEQYF. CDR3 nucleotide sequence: TGTGCCAGCAGCTTACCCGGACGGCCCTACGAGCAGTACTTC.

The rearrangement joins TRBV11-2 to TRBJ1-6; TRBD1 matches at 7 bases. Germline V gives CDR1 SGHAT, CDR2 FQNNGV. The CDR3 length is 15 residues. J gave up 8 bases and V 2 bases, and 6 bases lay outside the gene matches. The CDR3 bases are TGTGCCAGCAGCTTAATTTCAGGGGGAGATTCACCCCTCCACTTT. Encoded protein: CASSLISGGDSPLHF.

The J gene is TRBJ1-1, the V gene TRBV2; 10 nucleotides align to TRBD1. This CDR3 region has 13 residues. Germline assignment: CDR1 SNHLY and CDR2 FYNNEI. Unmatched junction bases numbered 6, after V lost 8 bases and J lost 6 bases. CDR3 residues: CASGGQGISEAFF. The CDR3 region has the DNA TGTGCCAGCGGGGGACAGGGGATCTCTGAAGCTTTCTTT.

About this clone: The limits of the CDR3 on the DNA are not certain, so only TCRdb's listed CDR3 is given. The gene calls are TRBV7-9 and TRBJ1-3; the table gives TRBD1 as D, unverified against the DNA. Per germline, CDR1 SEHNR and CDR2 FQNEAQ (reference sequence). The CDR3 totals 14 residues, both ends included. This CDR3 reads CASLARGPETPYIF.

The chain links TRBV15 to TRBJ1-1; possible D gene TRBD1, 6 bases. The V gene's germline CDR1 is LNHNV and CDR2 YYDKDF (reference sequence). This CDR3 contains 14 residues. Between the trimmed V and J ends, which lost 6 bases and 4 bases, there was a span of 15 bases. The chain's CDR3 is CATSLTRGGTEAFF. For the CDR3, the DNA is TGTGCCACCAGTCTGACCAGGGGTGGCACTGAAGCTTTCTTT.

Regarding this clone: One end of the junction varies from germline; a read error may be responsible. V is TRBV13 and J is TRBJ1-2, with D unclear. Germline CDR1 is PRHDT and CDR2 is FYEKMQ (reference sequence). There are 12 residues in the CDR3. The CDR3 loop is CASRKSGPDSSF. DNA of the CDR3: TGTGCCAGCAGAAAAAGCGGTCCGGACTCCTCCTTC. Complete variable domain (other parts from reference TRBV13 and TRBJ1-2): AAGVIQSPRHLIKEKRETATLKCYPIPRHDTVYWYQQGPGQDPQFLISFYEKMQSDKGSIPDRFSAQQFSDYHSELNMSSLELGDSALYFCASRKSGPDSSFGSGTRLTVV.

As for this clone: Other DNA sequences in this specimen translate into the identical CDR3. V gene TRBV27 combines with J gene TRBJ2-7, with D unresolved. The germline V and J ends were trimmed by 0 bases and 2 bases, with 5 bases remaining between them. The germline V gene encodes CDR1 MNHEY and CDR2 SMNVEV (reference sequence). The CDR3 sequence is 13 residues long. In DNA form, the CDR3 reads TGTGCCAGCAGTTTATCTCGGACCTACGAGCAGTACTTC. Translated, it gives CASSLSRTYEQYF.

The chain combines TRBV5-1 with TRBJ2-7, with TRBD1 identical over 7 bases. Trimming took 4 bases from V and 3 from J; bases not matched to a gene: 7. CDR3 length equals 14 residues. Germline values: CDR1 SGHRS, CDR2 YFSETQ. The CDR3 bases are TGCGCCAGCAGCCCGACAGGGACCGTCTACGAGCAGTACTTC. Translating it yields CASSPTGTVYEQYF.